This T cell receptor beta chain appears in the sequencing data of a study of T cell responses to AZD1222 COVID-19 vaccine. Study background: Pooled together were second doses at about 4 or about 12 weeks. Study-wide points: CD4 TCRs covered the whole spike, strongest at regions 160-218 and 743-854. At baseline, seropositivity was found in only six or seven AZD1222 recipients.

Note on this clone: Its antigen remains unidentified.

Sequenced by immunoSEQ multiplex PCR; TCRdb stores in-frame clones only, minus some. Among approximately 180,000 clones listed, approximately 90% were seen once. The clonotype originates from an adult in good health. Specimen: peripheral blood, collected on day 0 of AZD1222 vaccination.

The DNA of the CDR3 is TGTGCCAGCAGGGCTCAGGGGATCTCCTACGAGCAGTACTTC. Its protein is CASRAQGISYEQYF. The chain links TRBV28 to TRBJ2-7; a possible D gene is TRBD1 (6 bases). This CDR3 has 14 residues. Trimming shortened V by 6 bases and J by 0 bases, and 12 bases separated the two germline ends. CDR1 is MDHEN and CDR2 is SYDVKM in the germline V gene.